This TCR beta chain was captured in a study of T cell repertoires in cytomegalovirus infection. Looking at the study overall: Recently identified HLA-C-restricted CMV epitopes and well-studied HLA-B-restricted CMV epitopes were used by the study. Public signatures in TCR beta pointed to CMV infection and matching HLA type. Findings of the study overall: Cumulative public TCR beta family frequency identified CMV carriers with the relevant HLA. CMV-specific TCR beta clonotypes restricted by HLA-C were the ones dominating the ex vivo response.

MiXCR was run by TCRdb on the reads, yielding one entry per CDR3 protein. The repertoire holds about 35,000 distinct CDR3 sequences, with about 50% as singletons. As to this clonotype: What it binds is unknown.

CDR3 length: 15 residues. V gave up 5 bases and J gave up 3 bases, with 17 bases separating them. Germline-derived CDR1 and CDR2 are DFQATT and SNEGSKA (reference sequence). This rearrangement joins TRBV20-1 to TRBJ2-1; D gene ambiguous. This sample comprised CD8+ T cells from cultured PBMCs, obtained from culture after CMV antigen stimulation. The sequence was obtained from a human donor in good health (CMV status not recorded). Some clones in this sample may be carry-over from other donors' samples. CDR3 nucleotide sequence: TGCAGTGCTCCCTCGACAAAAATTGACTACAATGAGCAGTTCTTC. Protein product: CSAPSTKIDYNEQFF.